This TCR beta chain was observed in a study of blood T cell repertoires in COVID-19. This table comes from immunoSEQ multiplex PCR, and its TCRdb copy is limited to in-frame clones, with some not included. This sample has some 200,000 clones, with more than 80% found just once. Germline loops: CDR1 SGDLS, CDR2 YYNGEE. The length of the CDR3 is 13 residues. V was pared by 4 bases and J by 7 bases, with 11 bases between. Specimen: peripheral blood. The TCR originated in an elderly woman with COVID-19, enrolled during active disease. The V call is TRBV9, the J call TRBJ2-2; D remains ambiguous. In DNA, the CDR3 is TGTGCCAGCAGCCCACATGGTGGCGGGGAGCTGTTTTTT. It encodes CASSPHGGGELFF. The whole variable domain, filled in from reference TRBV9 and TRBJ2-2, reads DSGVTQTPKHLITATGQRVTLRCSPRSGDLSVYWYQQSLDQGLQFLIQYYNGEERAKGNILERFSAQQFPDLHSELNLSSLELGDSALYFCASSPHGGGELFFGEGSRLTVL.